The next 21 T cell receptor beta chains were all read from a single sample in a study of cytomegalovirus exposure and HLA in healthy donors. Primers included in the PCR were 60 Vbeta and 13 Jbeta primers. Profiling relied on immunoSEQ multiplex PCR, and the TCRdb table lists in-frame clones only, not all of them. The data hold about 140,000 clones, with 80% observed a single time. Material for sequencing was PBMCs. The receptors shown here come from a young man in good health and CMV-seronegative.

The rearrangement uses TRBV6-1 and TRBJ2-1; maybe TRBD2 (6 bases). Trimming shortened V by 6 bases and J by 7 bases, and 19 bases separated the two germline ends. Per germline, CDR1 MNHNS and CDR2 SASEGT. This CDR3 comprises 15 residues. CDR3 region: CASSALQQGGNEQFF. DNA of the CDR3: TGTGCCAGCAGCGCGCTCCAGCAGGGAGGTAATGAGCAGTTCTTC.

The V call is TRBV5-6, the J call TRBJ2-7, with 8 bases lining up with TRBD2. From germline, CDR1 is SGHDT and CDR2 YYEEEE. The CDR3 length is 15 residues. The V gene end was trimmed by 0 bases and the J gene end by 2 bases; junction bases not matched to a gene: 4. DNA for the CDR3: TGTGCCAGCAGCTTGGTCCGGGGGGGTCCCTACGAGCAGTACTTC. Its protein is CASSLVRGGPYEQYF.

J is TRBJ2-3 and V is TRBV2; D remains ambiguous. CDR3 size: 14 residues. The V end was cut by 6 bases, the J end by 1 base, with 11 bases between. Germline V gene sequence: CDR1 SNHLY, CDR2 FYNNEI. CDR3 protein: CASSTLRGTDTQYF. CDR3 nucleotides: TGTGCCAGCAGCACACTAAGAGGCACAGATACGCAGTATTTT.

This clone was detected only a few times. The chain uses TRBV5-6 and TRBJ2-7; TRBD2 agrees at 10 bases. V lost 1 base and J lost 0; bases outside the gene matches: 10. The V gene's germline CDR1 is SGHDT and CDR2 YYEEEE. The CDR3 has 18 residues. This chain's CDR3 is CASSLRAASGGSSYEQYF. CDR3 nucleotides: TGTGCCAGCAGCTTGAGGGCCGCTAGCGGGGGTAGCTCCTACGAGCAGTACTTC.

This clone was detected only a few times. The chain employs TRBV5-1 and TRBJ1-1, with D possibly being TRBD1 (5 bases). The germline V gene has CDR1 SGHRS and CDR2 YFSETQ. V lost 4 bases and J lost 1, with 11 bases in between. This CDR3 spans 14 amino acids. The CDR3 region is CASSPGATNTEAFF. CDR3 nucleotide sequence: TGCGCCAGCAGCCCTGGGGCGACGAACACTGAAGCTTTCTTT.

This chain joins TRBV27 and TRBJ1-5, with 7 positions matching TRBD1. Germline values: CDR1 MNHEY, CDR2 SMNVEV (reference sequence). V was pared by 5 bases and J by 7 bases, with 11 bases of the junction left unmatched. This CDR3 contains 15 residues. The CDR3 DNA reads as TGTGCCAGCAGTCTAGACAGGGCCAAGGGACAGCCCCAGCATTTT. This encodes CASSLDRAKGQPQHF.

The chain carries TRBV10-3 and TRBJ2-7, with D perhaps TRBD1 (5 bases). The germline V and J ends were trimmed by 3 bases and 5 bases, with 11 bases remaining between them. CDR1 is ENHRY and CDR2 is SYGVKD in the germline V gene. This CDR3 region has 13 residues. The CDR3 protein is CAISEKGSNEQYF. For the CDR3, the DNA is TGTGCCATCAGTGAAAAGGGGTCCAACGAGCAGTACTTC.

The chain has TRBV19 and TRBJ1-2, with TRBD1 matching over 7 bases. With V trimmed by 4 bases and J by 5 bases, 7 bases remained unmatched. The CDR3 totals 14 residues. CDR1 is LNHDA and CDR2 is SQIVND in the germline V gene (reference sequence). The DNA for the CDR3 is TGTGCCAGTAGTAAAGGGGGCGCGGAATATGGCTACACCTTC. Amino acids: CASSKGGAEYGYTF.

V usage is TRBV5-1 and J usage is TRBJ2-7, with D possibly matching TRBD1 (5 bases). Trimming left V 2 bases short and J 0 bases short, with 9 bases between. The CDR3 covers 14 residues. CDR1 is SGHRS and CDR2 is YFSETQ in the germline V gene. The CDR3 reads CASSLQVSSYEQYF. The CDR3 coding sequence is TGCGCCAGCAGCTTACAGGTGAGCTCCTACGAGCAGTACTTC.

The chain carries TRBV6-1 and TRBJ1-1; no clear D. Germline CDR1 and CDR2: MNHNS and SASEGT. V gave up 9 bases and J gave up 1 base, with 9 bases separating them. The CDR3 spans 12 residues. In nucleotides, the CDR3 is TGTGCCAGTTCTCACAGGAACACTGAAGCTTTCTTT. Its protein product is CASSHRNTEAFF.

This chain joins TRBV28 and TRBJ2-7; 13 bases are a match to TRBD2. With V trimmed by 3 bases and J by 0 bases, 8 bases remained unmatched. The CDR3 consists of 18 residues. Germline V gene lookup returns CDR1 MDHEN and CDR2 SYDVKM. The CDR3 protein is CASSFSGLAGENSYEQYF. The CDR3 bases are TGTGCCAGCAGTTTCTCCGGACTAGCGGGAGAGAACTCCTACGAGCAGTACTTC.

The rearrangement joins TRBV28 to TRBJ2-7, with D unclear. V lost 6 bases, J lost 4 bases, and 7 bases lay in between. Germline values: CDR1 MDHEN, CDR2 SYDVKM. The length of the CDR3 is 11 residues. This chain's CDR3 is CASRTYYEQYF. In nucleotides, the CDR3 is TGTGCCAGCAGGACTTATTACGAGCAGTACTTC.

The chain joins TRBV5-1 to TRBJ2-7; 10 bases map to TRBD1. The CDR3 has 14 amino acids. The trim removed 3 bases at V and 7 bases at J, leaving 7 bases unmatched. Looked up from germline, CDR1 is SGHRS and CDR2 is YFSETQ. DNA of the CDR3: TGCGCCAGCAGCTCAGGACAGGGGGTGGAGGAGCAGTACTTC. This translates into CASSSGQGVEEQYF.

The chain joins TRBV19 to TRBJ1-5, with a weak D call TRBD1 (6 bases). This CDR3 has 15 amino acids. The germline gives CDR1 LNHDA, CDR2 SQIVND (reference sequence). V dropped 2 bases and J dropped 0 bases, with 8 bases sitting between them. In DNA form, the CDR3 reads TGTGCCAGTAGTATAACAGGGCTTAGCAATCAGCCCCAGCATTTT. Its protein product is CASSITGLSNQPQHF.

This chain connects TRBV5-1 to TRBJ2-7; 11 bases match TRBD1. The CDR3 contains 16 residues. With V trimmed by 2 bases and J by 0 bases, 4 bases remained unmatched. Germline values: CDR1 SGHRS, CDR2 YFSETQ. CDR3 sequence: CASSFGGQGVSYEQYF. For the CDR3, the DNA is TGCGCCAGCAGCTTTGGGGGACAGGGGGTCTCCTACGAGCAGTACTTC.

CDR3 in DNA: TGTGCCAGCAGCCCCCTTCGGAAGCGGGCCTTCTACGAGCAGTACTTC. It is translated as CASSPLRKRAFYEQYF. This sequence joins TRBV28 and TRBJ2-7, with D tentatively TRBD2 (6 bases). V dropped 6 bases and J dropped 3 bases, with 21 bases sitting between them. CDR3 length equals 16 residues. CDR1 is MDHEN, CDR2 SYDVKM, per germline. Full variable domain (missing parts from reference TRBV28 and TRBJ2-7): DVKVTQSSRYLVKRTGEKVFLECVQDMDHENMFWYRQDPGLGLRLIYFSYDVKMKEKGDIPEGYSVSREKKERFSLILESASTNQTSMYLCASSPLRKRAFYEQYFGPGTRLTVT.

This chain connects TRBV6-1 to TRBJ1-2; D ambiguous. The germline CDR1 and CDR2 sequences are MNHNS and SASEGT. The CDR3 contains 16 residues. The V end lost 0 bases, the J end lost 0 bases, and 11 bases lay between the germline ends. The CDR3 DNA is TGTGCCAGCAGTGAAGCGGGCCATTCGCCTAACTATGGCTACACCTTC. It codes for CASSEAGHSPNYGYTF.

The chain employs TRBV11-2 and TRBJ2-7, with 9 bases that match TRBD2. The germline V gene encodes CDR1 SGHAT and CDR2 FQNNGV. Trimming at V came to 5 bases and at J to 3 bases, leaving 8 bases not matched to a gene. The CDR3 length is 15 residues. The CDR3 loop is CASSRPGLAGYEQYF. Here the CDR3 DNA reads TGTGCCAGCAGCCGTCCGGGACTAGCAGGCTACGAGCAGTACTTC.

The sample holds a few counts of this clone. V gene TRBV7-3 combines with J gene TRBJ2-1, with D tentatively TRBD1 (6 bases). Germline V lookup: CDR1 SGHTA, CDR2 FQGTGA. The CDR3 contains 15 residues. The V end was cut by 5 bases, the J end by 3 bases, with 14 bases between. CDR3 bases: TGTGCCAGCAGCATACAACAGGGTTTCTACAATGAGCAGTTCTTC. Translation gives CASSIQQGFYNEQFF.

The gene calls are TRBV15 and TRBJ2-3; 10 bases map to TRBD2. With 5 bases clipped from V and 1 base from J, the junction kept 6 bases outside the gene matches. Germline V gives CDR1 LNHNV, CDR2 YYDKDF (reference sequence). The CDR3 is 16 amino acids. The CDR3 DNA reads TGTGCCACCAGCTCCCGGACTAGCGGCGGCACAGATACGCAGTATTTT. Its translation is CATSSRTSGGTDTQYF.

The chain links TRBV5-4 to TRBJ2-5, with D tentatively TRBD1 (7 bases). The J call may be in error: the DNA end matches TRBJ2-7 better. The CDR3 has 14 amino acids. Germline V gives CDR1 SGHNT, CDR2 YYREEE (reference sequence). CDR3 DNA: TGTGCCAGCAGCTTGGGCGGGACAGAGGGCGAGCAGTACTTC. Its translation is CASSLGGTEGEQYF.